This TCR beta chain emerged from a study of cytomegalovirus exposure and HLA in healthy donors. Researchers ran the PCR with 60 Vbeta and 13 Jbeta primers. Generated by immunoSEQ multiplex PCR, the TCRdb table keeps only in-frame clones and is missing some. The sample shows about 38,000 clones, nearly 70% of them seen only once. The length of the CDR3 is 13 residues. Germline V lookup: CDR1 SQVTM, CDR2 ANQGSEA. Losses at the gene ends were 6 bases for V and 7 bases for J; bases not matched to a gene: 7. The V gene is TRBV29-1, the J gene TRBJ1-4; 8 bases are a match to TRBD1. The source material was PBMCs. This TCR was recovered from a young man in good health and CMV-seronegative. As DNA, the CDR3 is TGCAGCGTGGCTGGACAGGGAAGTGAAAAACTGTTTTTT. This sequence encodes CSVAGQGSEKLFF.